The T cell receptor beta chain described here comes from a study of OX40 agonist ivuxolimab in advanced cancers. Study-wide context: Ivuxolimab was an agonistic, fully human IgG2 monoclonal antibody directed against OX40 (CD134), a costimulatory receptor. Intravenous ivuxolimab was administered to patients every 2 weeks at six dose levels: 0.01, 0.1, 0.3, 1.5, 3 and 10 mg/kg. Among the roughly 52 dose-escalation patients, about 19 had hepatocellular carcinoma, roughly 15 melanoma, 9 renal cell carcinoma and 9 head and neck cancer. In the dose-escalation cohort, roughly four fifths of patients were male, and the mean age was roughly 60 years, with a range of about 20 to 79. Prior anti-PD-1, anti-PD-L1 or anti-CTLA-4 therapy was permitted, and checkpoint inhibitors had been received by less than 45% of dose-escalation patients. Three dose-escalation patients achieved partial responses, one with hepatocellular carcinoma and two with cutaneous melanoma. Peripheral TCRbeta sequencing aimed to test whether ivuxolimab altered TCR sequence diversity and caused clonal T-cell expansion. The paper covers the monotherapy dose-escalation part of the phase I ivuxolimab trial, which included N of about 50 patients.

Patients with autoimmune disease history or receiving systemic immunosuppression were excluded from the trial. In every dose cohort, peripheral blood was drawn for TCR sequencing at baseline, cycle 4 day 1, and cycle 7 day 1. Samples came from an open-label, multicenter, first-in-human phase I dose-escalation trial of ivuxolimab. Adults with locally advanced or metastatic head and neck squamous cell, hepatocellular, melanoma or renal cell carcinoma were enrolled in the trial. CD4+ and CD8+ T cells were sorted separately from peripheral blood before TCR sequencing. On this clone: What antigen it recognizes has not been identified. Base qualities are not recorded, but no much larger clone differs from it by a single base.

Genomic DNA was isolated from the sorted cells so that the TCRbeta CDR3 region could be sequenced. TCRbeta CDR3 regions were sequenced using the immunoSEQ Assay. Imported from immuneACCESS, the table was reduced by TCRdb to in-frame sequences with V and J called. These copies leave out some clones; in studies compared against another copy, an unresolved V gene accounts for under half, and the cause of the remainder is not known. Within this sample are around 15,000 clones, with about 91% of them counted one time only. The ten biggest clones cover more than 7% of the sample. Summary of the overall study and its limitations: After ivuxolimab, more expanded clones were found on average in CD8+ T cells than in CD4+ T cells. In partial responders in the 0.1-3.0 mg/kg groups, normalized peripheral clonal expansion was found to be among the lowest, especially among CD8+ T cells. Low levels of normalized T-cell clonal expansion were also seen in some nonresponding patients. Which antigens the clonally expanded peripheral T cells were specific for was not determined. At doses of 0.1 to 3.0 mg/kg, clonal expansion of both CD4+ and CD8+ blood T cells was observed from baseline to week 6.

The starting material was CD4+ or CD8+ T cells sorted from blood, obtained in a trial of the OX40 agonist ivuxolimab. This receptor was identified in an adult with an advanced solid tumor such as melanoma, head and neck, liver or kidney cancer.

The CDR3 protein sequence reads: CASSLVGNQPQHF. The DNA is as follows: TGTGCCAGCAGCTTAGTCGGAAATCAGCCCCAGCATTTT. The V gene is TRBV5-6 and the J gene is TRBJ1-5; no confident D gene assignment can be made. Deletion took 2 bases off V and 4 bases off J, with a span of 7 bases between the germline ends. The germline V gene encodes CDR1 SGHDT and CDR2 YYEEEE. From the cysteine through the phenylalanine, the CDR3 covers 13 amino acids. CDR3 DNA is the only sequence kept; it has 39 bases, read in frame from the first base.